This T cell receptor beta chain was found in a study of blood T cell repertoires in COVID-19. Turning to the study itself: Collection of acute and convalescent COVID-19 samples took place in the United States, Italy and Spain. T cells, B-cell-depleted T cells, or PBMCs provided the cDNA or gDNA that served as material.

Study processing details: It was from reference gene primer amplification that nucleated cell counts were estimated. Sequencing was performed with immunoSEQ multiplex PCR; in TCRdb, only in-frame clones are kept and a portion is missing. Clone size and V and J calls were adopted from that table, with D and trimming inferred from the DNA. The table lists about 140,000 clones, approximately 80% of them singletons. Germline V gene sequence: CDR1 MGHRA, CDR2 YSYEKL. V was pared by 0 bases and J by 0 bases, with 13 bases between. The CDR3 is 17 residues long. The TCR was taken from a human donor in a cohort sampled during active COVID-19. The chain joins TRBV4-1 to TRBJ2-3; D might be TRBD1 (6 bases). The sequenced sample was peripheral blood. Here the CDR3 reads CASSQDYGTFSTDTQYF. The CDR3 bases are TGCGCCAGCAGCCAAGATTACGGGACATTCAGCACAGATACGCAGTATTTT.